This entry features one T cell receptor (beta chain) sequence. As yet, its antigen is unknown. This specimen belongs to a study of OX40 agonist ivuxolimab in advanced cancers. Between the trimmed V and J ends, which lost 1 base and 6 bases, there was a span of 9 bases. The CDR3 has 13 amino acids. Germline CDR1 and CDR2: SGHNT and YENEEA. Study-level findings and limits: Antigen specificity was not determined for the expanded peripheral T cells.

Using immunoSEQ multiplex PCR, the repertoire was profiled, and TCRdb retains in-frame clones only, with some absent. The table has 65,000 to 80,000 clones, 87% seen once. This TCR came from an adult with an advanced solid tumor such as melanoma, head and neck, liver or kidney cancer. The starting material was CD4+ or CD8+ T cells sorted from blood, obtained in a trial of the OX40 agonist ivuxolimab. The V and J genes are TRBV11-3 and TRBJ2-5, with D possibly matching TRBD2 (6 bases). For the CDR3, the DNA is TGTGCCAGCAGCTTAGCTGGAGGGAAGACCCAGTACTTC. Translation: CASSLAGGKTQYF.